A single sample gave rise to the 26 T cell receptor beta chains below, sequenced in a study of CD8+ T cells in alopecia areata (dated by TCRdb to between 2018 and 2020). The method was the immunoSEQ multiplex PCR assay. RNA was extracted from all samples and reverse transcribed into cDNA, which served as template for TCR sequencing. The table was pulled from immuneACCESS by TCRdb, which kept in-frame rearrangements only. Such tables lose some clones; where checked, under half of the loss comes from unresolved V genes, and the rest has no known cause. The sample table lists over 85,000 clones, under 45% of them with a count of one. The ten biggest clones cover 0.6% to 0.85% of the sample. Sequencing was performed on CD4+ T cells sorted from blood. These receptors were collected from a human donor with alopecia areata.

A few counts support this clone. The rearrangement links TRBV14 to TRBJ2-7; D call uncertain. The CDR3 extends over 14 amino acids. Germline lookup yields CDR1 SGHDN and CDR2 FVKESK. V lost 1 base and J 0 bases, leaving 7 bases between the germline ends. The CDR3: CASSQGGPSYEQYF. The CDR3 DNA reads TGTGCCAGCAGCCAAGGGGGTCCCTCCTACGAGCAGTACTTC.

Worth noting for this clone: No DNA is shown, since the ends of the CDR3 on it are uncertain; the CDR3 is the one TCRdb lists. The CDR3 sequence is CSVAEGSKKLFF. V and J are TRBV29-1 and TRBJ1-4. The CDR3 totals 12 residues, both ends included. Germline values: CDR1 SQVTM, CDR2 ANQGSEA.

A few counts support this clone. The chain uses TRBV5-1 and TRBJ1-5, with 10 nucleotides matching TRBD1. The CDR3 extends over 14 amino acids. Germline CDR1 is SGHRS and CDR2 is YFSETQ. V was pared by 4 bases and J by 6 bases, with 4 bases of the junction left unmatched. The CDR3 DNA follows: TGCGCCAGCAGCCCGGGACAGGGGATTCAGCCCCAGCATTTT. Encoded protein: CASSPGQGIQPQHF.

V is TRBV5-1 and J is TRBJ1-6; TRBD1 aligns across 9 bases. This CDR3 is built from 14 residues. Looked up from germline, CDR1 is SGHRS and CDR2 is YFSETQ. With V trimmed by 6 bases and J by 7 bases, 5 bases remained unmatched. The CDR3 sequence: CASTAGQGNSPLHF. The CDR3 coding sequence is TGCGCCAGCACCGCGGGACAGGGAAATTCACCCCTCCACTTT.

CDR3 protein: CASSYIRTSGNTGQYF. The CDR3, as DNA: TGTGCCAGCAGCTACATCCGGACTAGCGGAAATACCGGGCAGTACTTC. The chain recombines TRBV6-5 with TRBJ2-7, with 10 bases aligning to TRBD2. The CDR3 is made up of 16 amino acids. V lost 6 bases to trimming and J lost 9 bases; unmatched junction nucleotides: 17. Germline loops: CDR1 MNHEY, CDR2 SVGAGI.

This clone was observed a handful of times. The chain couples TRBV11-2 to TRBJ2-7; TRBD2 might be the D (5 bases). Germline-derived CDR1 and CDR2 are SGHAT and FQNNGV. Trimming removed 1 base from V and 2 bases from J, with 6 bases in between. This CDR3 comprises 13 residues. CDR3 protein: CASSLGAAYEQYF. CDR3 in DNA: TGTGCCAGCAGCTTAGGAGCGGCCTACGAGCAGTACTTC.

CDR3 residues: CASSLVAGSPLNEQFF. The CDR3 DNA follows: TGCGCCAGCAGCTTGGTGGCGGGGAGCCCTCTCAATGAGCAGTTCTTC. The chain couples TRBV5-1 to TRBJ2-1, with a weak D call TRBD2 (6 bases). The CDR3 runs 16 residues. Trimming cost V 0 bases and J 6 bases, with 16 bases left between them. Germline assignment: CDR1 SGHRS and CDR2 YFSETQ.

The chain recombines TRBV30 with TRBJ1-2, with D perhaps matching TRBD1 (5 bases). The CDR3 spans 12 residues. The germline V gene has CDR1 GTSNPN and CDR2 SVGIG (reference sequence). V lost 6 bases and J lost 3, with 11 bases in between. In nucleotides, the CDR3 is TGTGCCTGTCAACAGGACCACTATGGCTACACCTTC. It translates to CACQQDHYGYTF.

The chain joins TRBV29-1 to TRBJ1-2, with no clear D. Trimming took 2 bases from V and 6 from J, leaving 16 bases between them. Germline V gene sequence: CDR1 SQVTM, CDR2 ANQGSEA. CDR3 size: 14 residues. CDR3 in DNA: TGCAGCGTTGAAAGGCCGACACGGAAAGATGGCTACACCTTC. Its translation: CSVERPTRKDGYTF. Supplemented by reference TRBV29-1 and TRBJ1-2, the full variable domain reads SAVISQKPSRDICQRGTSLTIQCQVDSQVTMMFWYRQQPGQSLTLIATANQGSEATYESGFVIDKFPISRPNLTFSTLTVSNMSPEDSSIYLCSVERPTRKDGYTFGSGTRLTVV.

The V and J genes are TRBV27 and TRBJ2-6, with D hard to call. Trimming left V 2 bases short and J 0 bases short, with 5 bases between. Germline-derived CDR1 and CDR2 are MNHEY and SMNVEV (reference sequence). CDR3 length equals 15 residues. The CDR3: CASSLRHSGANVLTF. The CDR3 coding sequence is TGTGCCAGCAGTTTAAGACACTCTGGGGCCAACGTCCTGACTTTC.

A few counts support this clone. The CDR3 sequence: CSVEGRGTEQYF. CDR3 nucleotide sequence: TGCAGCGTGGAGGGTAGGGGAACCGAGCAGTACTTC. The chain links TRBV29-1 to TRBJ2-7, with a tentative D call TRBD2 (6 bases). Trimming removed 6 bases from V and 6 bases from J, with 15 bases in between. CDR3 size: 12 residues. Germline CDR1 SQVTM, CDR2 ANQGSEA.

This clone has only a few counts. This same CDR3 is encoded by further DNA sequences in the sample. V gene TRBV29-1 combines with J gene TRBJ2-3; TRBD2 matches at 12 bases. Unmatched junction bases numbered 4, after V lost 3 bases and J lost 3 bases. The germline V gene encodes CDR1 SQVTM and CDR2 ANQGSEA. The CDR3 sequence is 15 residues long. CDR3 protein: CSVERLAGGTDTQYF. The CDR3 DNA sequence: TGCAGCGTTGAGCGGCTAGCGGGGGGGACAGATACGCAGTATTTT.

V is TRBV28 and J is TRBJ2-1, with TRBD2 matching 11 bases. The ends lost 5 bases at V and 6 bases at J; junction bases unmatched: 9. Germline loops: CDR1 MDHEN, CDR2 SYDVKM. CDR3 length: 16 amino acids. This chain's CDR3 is CASSRLTSGGSNEQFF. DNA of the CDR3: TGTGCCAGCAGTCGCCTCACTAGCGGGGGCTCCAATGAGCAGTTCTTC. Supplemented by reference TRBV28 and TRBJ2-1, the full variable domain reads DVKVTQSSRYLVKRTGEKVFLECVQDMDHENMFWYRQDPGLGLRLIYFSYDVKMKEKGDIPEGYSVSREKKERFSLILESASTNQTSMYLCASSRLTSGGSNEQFFGPGTRLTVL.

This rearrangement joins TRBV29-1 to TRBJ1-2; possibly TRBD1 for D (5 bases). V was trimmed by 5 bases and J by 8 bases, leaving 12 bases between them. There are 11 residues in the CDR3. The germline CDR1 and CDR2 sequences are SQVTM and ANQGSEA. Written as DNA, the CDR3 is TGCAGCGTTATGAGGGGAAAGGGCTACACCTTC. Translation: CSVMRGKGYTF.

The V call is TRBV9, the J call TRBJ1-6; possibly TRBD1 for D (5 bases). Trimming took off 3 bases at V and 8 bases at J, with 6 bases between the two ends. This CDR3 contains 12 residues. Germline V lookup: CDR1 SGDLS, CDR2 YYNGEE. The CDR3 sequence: CASSGRDSPLHF. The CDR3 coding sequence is TGTGCCAGCAGCGGCAGGGATTCACCCCTCCACTTT.

This CDR3 reads CASSSGGTVSYEQYF. DNA for the CDR3: TGTGCCAGCAGCTCGGGGGGGACCGTCTCCTACGAGCAGTACTTC. V gene TRBV7-2 combines with J gene TRBJ2-7; the match to TRBD2 covers 8 bases. Germline CDR1 SGHTA, CDR2 FQGNSA. V was clipped by 4 bases and J by 0 bases; unmatched bases: 5. The CDR3 runs 15 residues.

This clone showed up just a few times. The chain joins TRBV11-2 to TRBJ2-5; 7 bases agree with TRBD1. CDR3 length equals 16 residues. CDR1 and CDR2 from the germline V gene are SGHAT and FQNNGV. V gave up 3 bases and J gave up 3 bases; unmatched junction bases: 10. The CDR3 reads CASSLGATGSEETQYF. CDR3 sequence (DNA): TGTGCCAGCAGCTTGGGGGCGACAGGGAGCGAAGAGACCCAGTACTTC.

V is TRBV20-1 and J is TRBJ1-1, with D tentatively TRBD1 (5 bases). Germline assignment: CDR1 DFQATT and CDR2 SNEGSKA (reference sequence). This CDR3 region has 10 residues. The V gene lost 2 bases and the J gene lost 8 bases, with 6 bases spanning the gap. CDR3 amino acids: CSARRQEAFF. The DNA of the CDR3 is TGCAGTGCTAGAAGACAGGAAGCTTTCTTT.

The DNA of the CDR3 is TGTGCCAGCAGCCCCGGGACTATTAAAAACATTCAGTACTTC. Translation gives CASSPGTIKNIQYF. The chain links TRBV7-9 to TRBJ2-4; 7 nucleotides line up with TRBD2. Per the germline V gene, CDR1 is SEHNR and CDR2 is FQNEAQ (reference sequence). The ends lost 5 bases at V and 4 bases at J; junction bases unmatched: 5. This CDR3 comprises 14 residues.

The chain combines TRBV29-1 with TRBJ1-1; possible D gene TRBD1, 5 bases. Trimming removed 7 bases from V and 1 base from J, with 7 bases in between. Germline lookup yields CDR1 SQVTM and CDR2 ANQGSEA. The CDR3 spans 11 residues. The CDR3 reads CSGGKNTEAFF. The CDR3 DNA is TGCAGCGGGGGCAAGAACACTGAAGCTTTCTTT.

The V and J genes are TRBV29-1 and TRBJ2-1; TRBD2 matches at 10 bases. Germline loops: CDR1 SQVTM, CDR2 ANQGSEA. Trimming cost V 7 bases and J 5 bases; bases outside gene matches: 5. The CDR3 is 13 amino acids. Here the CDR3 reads CSGRGLANNEQFF. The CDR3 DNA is TGCAGCGGACGGGGACTAGCGAACAATGAGCAGTTCTTC.

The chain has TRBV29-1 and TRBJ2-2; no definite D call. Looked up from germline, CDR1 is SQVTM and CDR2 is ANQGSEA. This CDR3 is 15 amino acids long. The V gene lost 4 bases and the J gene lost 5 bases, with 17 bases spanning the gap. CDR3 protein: CSVALGPGQTGELFF. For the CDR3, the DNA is TGCAGCGTTGCGCTGGGTCCGGGCCAAACCGGGGAGCTGTTTTTT.

The CDR3 region is CSARQGRYDEQYF. The CDR3 coding sequence is TGCAGCGCCCGACAGGGAAGGTACGACGAGCAGTACTTC. V is TRBV29-1 and J is TRBJ2-7, with 7 bases aligning to TRBD1. Germline CDR1 SQVTM, CDR2 ANQGSEA. The trim removed 7 bases at V and 5 bases at J, leaving 11 bases unmatched. The CDR3 sequence is 13 residues long.

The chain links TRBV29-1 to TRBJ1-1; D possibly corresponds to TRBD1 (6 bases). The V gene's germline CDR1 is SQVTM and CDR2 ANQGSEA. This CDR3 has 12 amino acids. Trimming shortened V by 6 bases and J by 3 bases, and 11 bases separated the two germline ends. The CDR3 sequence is CSVKRGDTEAFF. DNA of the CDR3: TGCAGCGTAAAAAGGGGGGACACTGAAGCTTTCTTT.

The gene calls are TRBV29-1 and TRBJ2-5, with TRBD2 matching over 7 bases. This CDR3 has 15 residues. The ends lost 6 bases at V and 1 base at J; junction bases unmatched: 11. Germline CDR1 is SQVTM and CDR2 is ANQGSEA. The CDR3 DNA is TGCAGCGTATGGGGAGGTACTAGCGTCCAAGAGACCCAGTACTTC. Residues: CSVWGGTSVQETQYF. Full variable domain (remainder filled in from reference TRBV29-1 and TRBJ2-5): SAVISQKPSRDICQRGTSLTIQCQVDSQVTMMFWYRQQPGQSLTLIATANQGSEATYESGFVIDKFPISRPNLTFSTLTVSNMSPEDSSIYLCSVWGGTSVQETQYFGPGTRLLVL.

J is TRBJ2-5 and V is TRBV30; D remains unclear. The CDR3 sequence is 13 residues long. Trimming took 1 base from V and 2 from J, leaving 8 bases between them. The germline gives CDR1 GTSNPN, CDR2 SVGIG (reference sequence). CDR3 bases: TGTGCCTGGAGTGGGGCTGCTCAAGAGACCCAGTACTTC. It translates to CAWSGAAQETQYF. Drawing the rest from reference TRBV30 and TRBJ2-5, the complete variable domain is SQTIHQWPATLVQPVGSPLSLECTVEGTSNPNLYWYRQAAGRGLQLLFYSVGIGQISSEVPQNLSASRPQDRQFILSSKKLLLSDSGFYLCAWSGAAQETQYFGPGTRLLVL.